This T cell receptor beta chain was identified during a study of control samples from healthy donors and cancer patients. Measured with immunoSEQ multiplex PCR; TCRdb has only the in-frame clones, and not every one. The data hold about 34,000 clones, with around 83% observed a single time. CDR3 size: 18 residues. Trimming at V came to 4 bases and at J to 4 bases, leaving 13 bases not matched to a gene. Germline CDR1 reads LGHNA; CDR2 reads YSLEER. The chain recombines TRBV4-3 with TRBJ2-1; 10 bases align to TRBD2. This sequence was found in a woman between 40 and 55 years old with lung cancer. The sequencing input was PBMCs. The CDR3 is CASSPKLTGTSAYNEQFF. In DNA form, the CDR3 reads TGCGCCAGCAGCCCGAAACTTACCGGGACTAGCGCGTACAATGAGCAGTTCTTC.